These 26 T cell receptor beta chains share one sample of origin, sequenced in a study of beta chain features in type 1 diabetes. Reverse transcribing all isolated RNA meant expressed TCRB transcripts were sequenced. Produced via immunoSEQ multiplex PCR; TCRdb's table is partial and in-frame only. This table has about 320,000 clones, 14% appearing once. Sequenced input: central memory CD4+ T cells from blood. The receptors were sampled from a man aged 25 to 40 in good health.

The sample holds a few counts of this clone. This rearrangement joins TRBV4-1 to TRBJ2-3, with 7 nucleotides matching TRBD2. This CDR3 region has 16 residues. The V and J ends lost 0 bases and 6 bases, in that order; junction bases with no gene match: 9. Germline V gene data show CDR1 as MGHRA and CDR2 as YSYEKL. CDR3 amino acids: CASSQDRAGVSDTQYF. For the CDR3, the DNA is TGCGCCAGCAGCCAAGACCGCGCGGGAGTGTCGGATACGCAGTATTTT.

The chain carries TRBV27 and TRBJ2-2; 8 bases match TRBD2. The CDR3 length is 16 residues. With V trimmed by 5 bases and J by 0 bases, 5 bases remained unmatched. Germline-derived CDR1 and CDR2 are MNHEY and SMNVEV (reference sequence). The CDR3 bases are TGTGCCAGCAGTCTAGGACTAGCTTCGAACACCGGGGAGCTGTTTTTT. Its protein is CASSLGLASNTGELFF.

This clone was counted a few times. This chain uses TRBV27 with TRBJ2-2; 8 nucleotides match TRBD2. The CDR3 is made up of 18 amino acids. The J segment lost 5 bases and the V segment lost 4 bases, leaving 15 bases of the junction unmatched. From germline, CDR1 is MNHEY and CDR2 SMNVEV (reference sequence). CDR3 in amino acids: CASSYTGRGQTRTGELFF. CDR3 coding DNA: TGTGCCAGCAGTTATACCGGGAGGGGCCAAACAAGAACCGGGGAGCTGTTTTTT.

The chain recombines TRBV7-2 with TRBJ1-6; the match to TRBD1 covers 8 bases. Per germline, CDR1 SGHTA and CDR2 FQGNSA. The CDR3 has 15 amino acids. Trimming cost V 7 bases and J 11 bases; bases outside gene matches: 13. CDR3 protein: CASTPTGALGAPLHF. The CDR3 region has the DNA TGTGCCAGCACCCCGACAGGGGCGCTCGGGGCACCCCTCCACTTT.

This clone was counted between two and nine times. The chain couples TRBV19 to TRBJ2-7; 13 bases are a match to TRBD2. The V and J ends lost 9 bases and 3 bases, in that order; junction bases with no gene match: 14. The CDR3 runs 17 residues. Germline CDR1 and CDR2: LNHDA and SQIVND (reference sequence). CDR3 nucleotide sequence: TGTGCCAGCCCCCGACTAGCGGGGGGTGATTCGGGCTACGAGCAGTACTTC. Protein product: CASPRLAGGDSGYEQYF.

J is TRBJ2-1 and V is TRBV19; D unclear. The CDR3 consists of 12 residues. Germline CDR1 reads LNHDA; CDR2 reads SQIVND (reference sequence). The V end lost 5 bases, the J end lost 10 bases, and 12 bases lay between the germline ends. This chain's CDR3 is CASSPRLGEQFF. The CDR3 DNA sequence: TGTGCCAGTAGTCCCCGACTGGGAGAGCAGTTCTTC.

This clone was found a few times. V and J are TRBV28 and TRBJ1-2; no clear D. Germline loops: CDR1 MDHEN, CDR2 SYDVKM. V was cut by 4 bases and J by 1 base, with 10 bases left in between. The CDR3 contains 14 residues. As DNA, the CDR3 is TGTGCCAGCAGTTCGGGGATCTATAACTATGGCTACACCTTC. As protein: CASSSGIYNYGYTF.

The chain joins TRBV7-8 to TRBJ1-2; D might be TRBD1 (6 bases). CDR3 length equals 15 residues. Per germline, CDR1 SGHVS and CDR2 FQNEAQ. V was clipped by 5 bases and J by 11 bases, with 24 bases between them. This CDR3 reads CASSTTGNALRGYTF. CDR3 DNA sequence: TGTGCCAGCAGCACTACAGGGAATGCTCTTCGTGGGTACACCTTC. Full variable domain (outside the CDR3, taken from reference TRBV7-8 and TRBJ1-2): GAGVSQSPRYKVAKRGQDVALRCDPISGHVSLFWYQQALGQGPEFLTYFQNEAQLDKSGLPSDRFFAERPEGSVSTLKIQRTQQEDSAVYLCASSTTGNALRGYTFGSGTRLTVV.

This CDR3 reads CASSFAGLPLGFF. The CDR3 DNA reads TGCGCCAGCAGCTTTGCCGGATTGCCCCTTGGGTTCTTC. The chain has TRBV5-1 and TRBJ2-1; D is undetermined. This CDR3 is built from 13 residues. Germline-derived CDR1 and CDR2 are SGHRS and YFSETQ. The V end lost 2 bases, the J end lost 15 bases, and 18 bases lay between the germline ends.

This chain links TRBV5-1 with TRBJ2-3, with D unclear. This CDR3 is 14 amino acids long. Trimming took off 4 bases at V and 1 base at J, with 10 bases between the two ends. The germline V gene encodes CDR1 SGHRS and CDR2 YFSETQ. CDR3 sequence: CASSKEPGTDTQYF. The CDR3 nucleotides read TGCGCCAGCAGCAAAGAACCCGGCACAGATACGCAGTATTTT.

With regard to this clone: This specimen includes other DNA sequences encoding the same CDR3. V and J are TRBV7-2 and TRBJ2-2; D might be TRBD2 (6 bases). The germline CDR1 and CDR2 sequences are SGHTA and FQGNSA. The CDR3 loop spans 13 amino acids. Trimming left V 1 base short and J 6 bases short, with 6 bases between. The DNA of the CDR3 is TGTGCCAGCAGCTTAGGGGGGGCCGGGGAGCTGTTTTTT. This codes for CASSLGGAGELFF.

Only a few counts were recorded for this clone. This sequence joins TRBV2 and TRBJ2-2; maybe TRBD2 (5 bases). Germline CDR1 and CDR2: SNHLY and FYNNEI. Trimming took off 6 bases at V and 4 bases at J, with 15 bases between the two ends. The CDR3 covers 15 residues. Here the CDR3 reads CASRPDGVGTGELFF. The CDR3 DNA reads as TGTGCCAGCAGACCGGACGGGGTCGGCACCGGGGAGCTGTTTTTT.

The count of this clone is one. V usage is TRBV7-9 and J usage is TRBJ2-7, with 12 bases lining up with TRBD2. V lost 4 bases, J lost 3 bases, and 7 bases stayed unmatched. The germline gives CDR1 SEHNR, CDR2 FQNEAQ (reference sequence). The CDR3 totals 16 residues. The chain's CDR3 is CASSSLRLAGDYEQYV. The CDR3 bases are TGTGCCAGCAGCTCCCTCCGACTAGCGGGAGACTACGAGCAGTACGTC.

In this sample, this clone turned up a few times. The chain employs TRBV5-6 and TRBJ2-6; TRBD2 matches at 7 bases. Per the germline V gene, CDR1 is SGHDT and CDR2 is YYEEEE. J gave up 2 bases and V 0 bases, and 2 bases lay outside the gene matches. The CDR3 has 16 residues. CDR3 nucleotide sequence: TGTGCCAGCAGCTTGGCTCGGGGGGCTGGGGCCAACGTCCTGACTTTC. It translates to CASSLARGAGANVLTF.

This clone was found a few times. V gene TRBV5-1 combines with J gene TRBJ1-6; 7 nucleotides match TRBD1. This CDR3 comprises 15 residues. V lost 0 bases, J lost 6 bases, and 3 bases stayed unmatched. From germline, CDR1 is SGHRS and CDR2 YFSETQ. This CDR3 reads CASSLDGQANSPLHF. For the CDR3, the DNA is TGCGCCAGCAGCTTGGACGGACAGGCTAATTCACCCCTCCACTTT.

This clone has only a few counts. The chain uses TRBV19 and TRBJ1-4; the D is unclear. Germline-derived CDR1 and CDR2 are LNHDA and SQIVND (reference sequence). Between the trimmed V and J ends, which lost 6 bases and 6 bases, there was a span of 2 bases. CDR3 size: 10 residues. CDR3: CASRDEKLFF. The CDR3 region has the DNA TGTGCCAGTAGGGATGAAAAACTGTTTTTT.

V is TRBV19 and J is TRBJ2-7; 10 bases map to TRBD1. Germline V lookup: CDR1 LNHDA, CDR2 SQIVND (reference sequence). This CDR3 has 16 amino acids. After removal of 5 bases from V and 6 bases from J, the junction contained 13 bases not matched to a gene. The CDR3 DNA sequence: TGTGCCAGTAGTGTGGACTCGGGACAGGGGATCGTCGAGCAGTACTTC. This encodes CASSVDSGQGIVEQYF.

This clone turned up a few times. The chain combines TRBV7-2 with TRBJ2-3, with TRBD1 matching over 9 bases. Trimming removed 4 bases from V and 2 bases from J; junction bases left unmatched: 7. The CDR3 runs to 16 residues. Germline V gene sequence: CDR1 SGHTA, CDR2 FQGNSA. DNA for the CDR3: TGTGCCAGCAGCTGGGGACAGGGACTTTACACAGATACGCAGTATTTT. Protein sequence: CASSWGQGLYTDTQYF.

The rearrangement uses TRBV7-8 and TRBJ2-5, with 12 bases fitting TRBD2. V was pared by 4 bases and J by 5 bases, with 14 bases of the junction left unmatched. This CDR3 contains 18 residues. Germline V gene sequence: CDR1 SGHVS, CDR2 FQNEAQ. CDR3 coding DNA: TGTGCCAGCAGCTCCCTAGCGGGGGGGCTAGGAGGCGGTGAGACCCAGTACTTC. As protein: CASSSLAGGLGGGETQYF.

The gene calls are TRBV11-1 and TRBJ2-7, with 11 nucleotides matching TRBD2. Germline V gene sequence: CDR1 SGHAT, CDR2 FQDESV (reference sequence). The CDR3 extends over 16 amino acids. Trimming removed 8 bases from V and 6 bases from J; junction bases left unmatched: 15. CDR3 bases: TGTGCCAGCGGACAGGGGTCGGGTCTAGCGGGGGGCGAGCAGTACGTC. Translating gives CASGQGSGLAGGEQYV.

In this sample, this clone turned up a few times. This chain joins TRBV6-6 and TRBJ1-5, with TRBD1 as a possible D gene (6 bases). The length of the CDR3 is 16 residues. V shed 3 bases and J shed 1 base, with 13 bases lying between them. Germline-derived CDR1 and CDR2 are MNHNY and SVGAGI (reference sequence). CDR3: CASSYDTGPSNQPQHF. The CDR3 nucleotides are TGTGCCAGCAGTTATGATACAGGGCCCAGCAATCAGCCCCAGCATTTT.

J is TRBJ1-1 and V is TRBV15; D is unresolved. CDR1 is LNHNV and CDR2 is YYDKDF in the germline V gene (reference sequence). The CDR3 length is 14 residues. The ends were cut back, 0 bases at V and 6 bases at J, with 11 bases in the middle. The CDR3 nucleotides are TGTGCCACCAGCAGAGATTCGGGTCTCGCTGAAGCTTTCTTT. Translated: CATSRDSGLAEAFF.

The chain carries TRBV10-3 and TRBJ1-1, with D maybe TRBD1 (6 bases). The CDR3 totals 15 residues. Germline V gene lookup returns CDR1 ENHRY and CDR2 SYGVKD. V shed 5 bases and J shed 0 bases, with 13 bases lying between them. As DNA, the CDR3 is TGTGCCATCAGTAGGTCAGGGGCCATGAACACTGAAGCTTTCTTT. Its translation is CAISRSGAMNTEAFF.

The chain combines TRBV4-1 with TRBJ2-1; 12 bases align to TRBD2. V lost 1 base to trimming and J lost 10 bases; unmatched junction nucleotides: 8. Germline V gene lookup returns CDR1 MGHRA and CDR2 YSYEKL. The CDR3 has 16 amino acids. CDR3 sequence reads: CASSQGASGGAGEQFF. As DNA, the CDR3 is TGCGCCAGCAGCCAAGGGGCTAGCGGGGGGGCAGGGGAGCAGTTCTTC.

This clone has just a few counts. Other DNA sequences in this specimen translate into the identical CDR3. This chain joins TRBV29-1 and TRBJ2-7; 16 bases match TRBD2. Germline V lookup: CDR1 SQVTM, CDR2 ANQGSEA. V trimming: 5 bases; J trimming: 2 bases; junction bases outside the gene matches: 9. The CDR3 runs 17 residues. The CDR3 region has the DNA TGCAGCGTTCGTCGGGGACTAGCGGGGGGGAGTACCTACGAGCAGTACTTC. Its protein product is CSVRRGLAGGSTYEQYF.

This clone was found a few times. This chain joins TRBV7-2 and TRBJ2-3, with 13 bases aligning to TRBD2. CDR1 is SGHTA, CDR2 FQGNSA, per germline. V dropped 4 bases and J dropped 6; count of bases not matched to a gene: 7. The CDR3 has 16 residues. The CDR3 DNA sequence: TGTGCCAGCAGCTCCCGACTAGCGGGGGGCCGGGATACGCAGTATTTT. It translates to CASSSRLAGGRDTQYF.